This TCR beta chain originates from a study of cytomegalovirus exposure and HLA in healthy donors. Study-level findings and limits: Researchers catalogued around 150 TCR beta chains as cytomegalovirus-associated. Despite most TCR sequences being rare, some public TCRs occurred in many donors.

This CDR3 spans 15 amino acids. The germline V gene has CDR1 SEHNR and CDR2 FQNEAQ (reference sequence). V was clipped by 5 bases and J by 3 bases; unmatched bases: 7. Notes on this clone: The antigen is not known.

Generated by immunoSEQ multiplex PCR, the TCRdb table keeps only in-frame clones and is missing some. Found here are approximately 160,000 clones, roughly nine tenths of them singletons; the top ten hold 3.3%. Sequenced: PBMCs. This chain uses TRBV7-9 with TRBJ2-1; 7 positions agree with TRBD2. The receptor was isolated from a woman in her late teens or twenties in good health and CMV-seropositive. The CDR3 is CASSPREGLYNEQFF. In nucleotides, the CDR3 is TGTGCCAGCAGCCCCAGGGAGGGGCTCTACAATGAGCAGTTCTTC.